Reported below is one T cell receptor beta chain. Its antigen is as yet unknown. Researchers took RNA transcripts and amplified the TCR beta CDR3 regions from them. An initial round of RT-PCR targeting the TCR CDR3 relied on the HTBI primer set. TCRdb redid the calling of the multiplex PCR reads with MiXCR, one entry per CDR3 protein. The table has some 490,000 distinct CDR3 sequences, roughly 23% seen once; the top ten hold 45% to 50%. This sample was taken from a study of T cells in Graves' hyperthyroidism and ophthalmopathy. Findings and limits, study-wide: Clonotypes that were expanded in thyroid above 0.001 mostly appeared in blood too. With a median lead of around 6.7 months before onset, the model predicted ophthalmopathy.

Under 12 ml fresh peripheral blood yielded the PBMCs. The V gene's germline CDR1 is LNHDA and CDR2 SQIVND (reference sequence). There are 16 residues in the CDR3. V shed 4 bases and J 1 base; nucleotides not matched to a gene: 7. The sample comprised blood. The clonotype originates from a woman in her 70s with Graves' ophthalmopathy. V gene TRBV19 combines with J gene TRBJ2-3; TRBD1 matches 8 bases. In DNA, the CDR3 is TGTGCCAGTAGTAAAGCACAGGGGGGTGGCACAGATACGCAGTATTTT. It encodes CASSKAQGGGTDTQYF. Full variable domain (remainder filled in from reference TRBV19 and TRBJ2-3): DGGITQSPKYLFRKEGQNVTLSCEQNLNHDAMYWYRQDPGQGLRLIYYSQIVNDFQKGDIAEGYSVSREKKESFPLTVTSAQKNPTAFYLCASSKAQGGGTDTQYFGPGTRLTVL.